This T cell receptor (beta chain) originates from a study of blood T cell repertoires in COVID-19. Study background: PBMCs, B-cell-depleted T cells, or T cells were the source of the cDNA or gDNA that made up the material.

Original data processing: Amplification of reference gene primers was used by the study to estimate nucleated cell counts. The method was immunoSEQ multiplex PCR; TCRdb's version includes in-frame clones alone and lacks a portion of them. D and trimming come from the DNA, and the V and J calls and clone size come from that table. The sample contains more than 300,000 clones, approximately 93% of which appear only once. CDR1 is SGHTA and CDR2 is FQGNSA in the germline V gene. The CDR3 is 15 amino acids. The trim removed 5 bases at V and 2 bases at J, leaving 8 bases unmatched. All exposed participants met a person with COVID-19 within 2 weeks before entering the study.

The sequenced sample consisted of PBMCs or T cells enriched from blood (not recorded which). The V gene is TRBV7-2, the J gene TRBJ2-7; TRBD2 matches 8 bases. The source of this sequence is a woman between 35 and 50 years old who had been exposed to COVID-19. The CDR3 coding sequence is TGTGCCAGCAGCCTGAGACTAGCGAGTACCTACGAGCAGTACTTC. This gives the protein CASSLRLASTYEQYF.